These 17 T cell receptor beta chains share one sample of origin, sequenced in a study of PD-1 blockade in classical Hodgkin lymphoma. Method: immunoSEQ multiplex PCR; TCRdb's copy keeps in-frame clones and lacks some. Seen here are 25,000 to 35,000 clones, roughly 92% observed once, and the top ten hold 2% to 2.5%. Time point denoted: newly diagnosed, previously untreated cHL patient sample. Sequenced: peripheral blood mononuclear cells (PBMCs). These receptors were collected from a human donor with classical Hodgkin lymphoma.

The gene calls are TRBV6-5 and TRBJ2-3; TRBD2 is a possible D gene (6 bases). This CDR3 region has 14 residues. CDR1 is MNHEY, CDR2 SVGAGI, per germline. Trimming removed 5 bases from V and 2 bases from J, with 11 bases in between. The CDR3 DNA reads TGTGCCAGCAGTGCGGGAACAGCCACAGATACGCAGTATTTT. It codes for CASSAGTATDTQYF.

The rearrangement joins TRBV4-3 to TRBJ1-1; D is unresolved. This CDR3 region has 12 residues. V lost 0 bases and J lost 8, with 7 bases in between. CDR1 and CDR2 from the germline V gene are LGHNA and YSLEER. The CDR3 coding sequence is TGCGCCAGCAGCCAAGATCGGGCGGAAGCTTTCTTT. Encoded protein: CASSQDRAEAFF.

The V and J genes are TRBV9 and TRBJ1-1; TRBD1 is a possible D gene (5 bases). The V gene lost 4 bases and the J gene lost 0 bases, with 16 bases spanning the gap. Germline V gene data show CDR1 as SGDLS and CDR2 as YYNGEE. The CDR3 is made up of 16 amino acids. As DNA, the CDR3 is TGTGCCAGCAGCCCTAGACAGAGAGTCATGAACACTGAAGCTTTCTTT. Translated: CASSPRQRVMNTEAFF.

This clone was recorded only once. The rearrangement links TRBV27 to TRBJ1-5; D remains unclear. In germline, CDR1 is MNHEY, CDR2 SMNVEV (reference sequence). This CDR3 is built from 15 residues. The V end was cut by 3 bases, the J end by 2 bases, with 11 bases between. The chain's CDR3 is CASSLAGWGNQPQHF. CDR3 sequence (DNA): TGTGCCAGCAGTTTGGCGGGCTGGGGCAATCAGCCCCAGCATTTT.

This chain joins TRBV14 and TRBJ1-1; unclear D gene. The germline V and J ends were trimmed by 1 base and 4 bases, with 19 bases remaining between them. CDR1 is SGHDN and CDR2 is FVKESK in the germline V gene. This CDR3 comprises 17 residues. The CDR3 sequence: CASSQAALRGSGTEAFF. CDR3 nucleotides: TGTGCCAGCAGCCAAGCGGCTTTACGGGGAAGTGGCACTGAAGCTTTCTTT.

V is TRBV13 and J is TRBJ1-1, with a tentative D call TRBD1 (5 bases). With 4 bases removed from V and 2 bases from J, the gap between germline ends came to 8 bases. The germline CDR1 and CDR2 sequences are PRHDT and FYEKMQ (reference sequence). The CDR3 totals 13 residues. CDR3 DNA sequence: TGTGCCAGCAGCTCGGGGGACAACACTGAAGCTTTCTTT. Translating it yields CASSSGDNTEAFF.

The CDR3 loop reads CASSIQGAINQPQHF. The CDR3 nucleotides read TGTGCCAGCAGTATACAGGGGGCTATCAATCAGCCCCAGCATTTT. The chain combines TRBV2 with TRBJ1-5, with TRBD1 identical over 9 bases. The V gene end was trimmed by 5 bases and the J gene end by 3 bases; junction bases not matched to a gene: 5. CDR3 length equals 15 residues. Germline V gene sequence: CDR1 SNHLY, CDR2 FYNNEI. The entire variable domain, with the rest obtained from reference TRBV2 and TRBJ1-5, is as follows: EPEVTQTPSHQVTQMGQEVILRCVPISNHLYFYWYRQILGQKVEFLVSFYNNEISEKSEIFDDQFSVERPDGSNFTLKIRSTKLEDSAMYFCASSIQGAINQPQHFGDGTRLSIL.

The V and J genes are TRBV2 and TRBJ1-1, with D maybe TRBD1 (6 bases). V lost 4 bases, J lost 0 bases, and 9 bases lay in between. CDR1 is SNHLY and CDR2 is FYNNEI in the germline V gene. The CDR3 totals 14 residues. The CDR3 is CASSGRQVNTEAFF. CDR3 nucleotides: TGTGCCAGCAGTGGACGACAGGTGAACACTGAAGCTTTCTTT.

The chain has TRBV6-1 and TRBJ2-7; D uncertain. V lost 5 bases, J lost 2 bases, and 7 bases lay in between. This CDR3 region has 12 residues. Germline loops: CDR1 MNHNS, CDR2 SASEGT. The DNA for the CDR3 is TGTGCCAGCAGTCCGGGTCCCTACGAGCAGTACTTC. Its translation is CASSPGPYEQYF.

V and J are TRBV4-1 and TRBJ1-5; TRBD1 is a possible D gene (5 bases). The CDR3 length is 18 residues. The germline V gene has CDR1 MGHRA and CDR2 YSYEKL. Between the trimmed V and J ends, which lost 0 bases and 0 bases, there was a span of 15 bases. The CDR3 DNA reads TGCGCCAGCAGCCAAGATCGGGTAGGGGATTATAGCAATCAGCCCCAGCATTTT. Amino acid sequence: CASSQDRVGDYSNQPQHF.

The rearrangement joins TRBV5-1 to TRBJ1-1; possibly TRBD1 for D (5 bases). Looked up from germline, CDR1 is SGHRS and CDR2 is YFSETQ. This CDR3 has 12 amino acids. V was cut by 3 bases and J by 11 bases, with 14 bases left in between. CDR3 DNA: TGCGCCAGCAGCTCCAGACAGACAAGGGCTTTCTTT. It translates to CASSSRQTRAFF.

The table lists this clone with a few counts. J is TRBJ2-2 and V is TRBV28; 7 bases map to TRBD1. V was pared by 6 bases and J by 3 bases, with 7 bases of the junction left unmatched. The germline gives CDR1 MDHEN, CDR2 SYDVKM. The CDR3 loop spans 15 amino acids. Here the CDR3 DNA reads TGTGCCAGCAGCCGGTGGGACAGCGACACCGGGGAGCTGTTTTTT. This codes for CASSRWDSDTGELFF.

The CDR3 region has the DNA TGTGCCAGCAGCCGGGGACAGAGGGCCTCCTACGAGCAGTACTTC. Its protein product is CASSRGQRASYEQYF. The rearrangement links TRBV21-1 to TRBJ2-7; the table assigns TRBD1, which was not confirmed against the DNA. TRBV21-1 is listed as a pseudogene. CDR3 length: 15 residues.

V usage is TRBV5-6 and J usage is TRBJ2-1, with 13 bases identical to TRBD2. This CDR3 spans 15 amino acids. The J segment lost 7 bases and the V segment lost 4 bases, leaving 5 bases of the junction unmatched. CDR1 and CDR2 from the germline V gene are SGHDT and YYEEEE. The CDR3 bases are TGTGCCAGCAGCACGGGACTAGCGGGGAGTAATGAGCAGTTCTTC. Translation: CASSTGLAGSNEQFF.

The gene calls are TRBV29-1 and TRBJ1-1; 7 positions agree with TRBD1. Germline CDR1 SQVTM, CDR2 ANQGSEA. V lost 8 bases to trimming and J lost 4 bases; unmatched junction nucleotides: 7. The CDR3 has 12 amino acids. The DNA for the CDR3 is TGCAGCTTCAGGGGGGGGGTCACTGAAGCTTTCTTT. Encoded protein: CSFRGGVTEAFF.

The chain links TRBV7-2 to TRBJ2-7; 7 nucleotides agree with TRBD1. V lost 1 base, J lost 5 bases, and 5 bases stayed unmatched. The CDR3 has 14 amino acids. CDR1 and CDR2 from the germline V gene are SGHTA and FQGNSA. The CDR3 protein is CASSLENRGHEQYF. CDR3 nucleotides: TGTGCCAGCAGCTTAGAAAACAGGGGCCACGAGCAGTACTTC.

The chain combines TRBV7-2 with TRBJ1-1; D perhaps matches TRBD1 (5 bases). Germline V gene sequence: CDR1 SGHTA, CDR2 FQGNSA. Deletions cut 3 bases from V and 2 bases from J, with 7 bases between. The CDR3 is 13 residues long. The CDR3 protein is CASSLTVNTEAFF. CDR3 nucleotides: TGTGCCAGCAGCTTGACAGTTAACACTGAAGCTTTCTTT.